Given below is one T cell receptor (beta chain) in context. Its antigen is not identified. The CDR3 is 13 amino acids. Trimming removed 7 bases at V and 0 bases at J, with 7 bases between. The data derive from a study of identical twins. Each cDNA held unique molecular identifiers, and template switching gave it a universal primer site. TCRdb re-called the 5' RACE reads through MiXCR, storing one row per CDR3 protein. The top ten clones hold less than 0.35% of a sample with 1.5 million or so distinct CDR3 sequences, 32% of them seen once. The study, taken as a whole, reports: In monozygotic twins, models underestimated the sharing of out-of-frame TCR alpha.

The rearrangement links TRBV12-3 or TRBV12-4 to TRBJ1-5; unclear D gene. The source is a newborn girl in good health. Sequenced input: cord blood. The CDR3 region is CASTADSNQPQHF. The CDR3 nucleotides are TGTGCCAGCACGGCAGATAGCAATCAGCCCCAGCATTTT.